The T cell receptor beta chain under discussion was sequenced for a study of T cell responses to AZD1222 COVID-19 vaccine. Notes on the study in general: Spike was spanned by vaccine-associated CD4 TCRs, which were dominant at 160-218 and 743-854. Unmutated variant regions are reportedly the target of nearly half of TCRs that are spike-specific.

J lost 2 bases, V lost 7 bases, and 4 bases had no gene match. There are 13 residues in the CDR3. CDR1 and CDR2 from the germline V gene are MDHEN and SYDVKM. Sequencing was performed with immunoSEQ multiplex PCR; in TCRdb, only in-frame clones are kept and a portion is missing. The top ten clones hold less than 2% of a sample with about 150,000 clones, about 92% of them seen once. Turning to this clone: No antigen is known for it.

The sequencing used peripheral blood, collected on day 0 of AZD1222 vaccination. This TCR derives from an adult in good health. The chain is built from TRBV28 and TRBJ2-5; 7 bases line up with TRBD2. The CDR3 bases are TGTGCCAGCACAGTCGGGGGGCAAGAGACCCAGTACTTC. It specifies CASTVGGQETQYF.